The 5 T cell receptor beta chains listed next were all sequenced from one sample in a study of T-cell memory formation after mild COVID-19. TCRdb reanalysed the 5' RACE reads using MiXCR and keeps one entry per CDR3 protein. The sample contains about 130,000 distinct CDR3 sequences, approximately 5.9% of which appear only once. The sequencing input was PBMCs or a T cell subset sorted from them (not recorded which). All receptors derive from an adult woman who had mild COVID-19 (a few samples of this study predate the infection). Cell type and time point are not known.

This clonotype came up a few times. J is TRBJ1-1 and V is TRBV10-2, with D hard to call. Germline CDR1 reads WSHSY; CDR2 reads SAAADI. The CDR3 has 14 amino acids. The V gene lost 3 bases and the J gene lost 1 base, with 9 bases spanning the gap. In DNA, the CDR3 is TGCGCCAGCAGTGAAAGGGAGGAGAACACTGAAGCTTTCTTT. It codes for CASSEREENTEAFF.

The chain carries TRBV7-2 and TRBJ2-7, with 8 nucleotides matching TRBD2. Trimming cost V 4 bases and J 2 bases; bases outside gene matches: 4. This CDR3 contains 14 residues. CDR1 and CDR2 (germline): SGHTA, FQGNSA. The CDR3 sequence is CASSSSSGPYEQYF. Written as DNA, the CDR3 is TGTGCCAGCAGCTCCTCTAGCGGGCCCTACGAGCAGTACTTC.

This rearrangement joins TRBV5-1 to TRBJ2-5; D call uncertain. CDR1 is SGHRS, CDR2 YFSETQ, per germline. The CDR3 has 11 amino acids. The V and J ends lost 4 bases and 4 bases respectively, with 5 bases between them. CDR3 amino acids: CASSRRETQYF. The CDR3 region has the DNA TGCGCCAGCAGCCGTCGAGAGACCCAGTACTTC. Full variable domain (rest looked up from reference TRBV5-1 and TRBJ2-5): KAGVTQTPRYLIKTRGQQVTLSCSPISGHRSVSWYQQTPGQGLQFLFEYFSETQRNKGNFPGRFSGRQFSNSRSEMNVSTLELGDSALYLCASSRRETQYFGPGTRLLVL.

A few counts support this clonotype. V is TRBV5-1 and J is TRBJ2-3; 9 nucleotides match TRBD2. J lost 4 bases, V lost 4 bases, and 10 bases had no gene match. Germline V gives CDR1 SGHRS, CDR2 YFSETQ. CDR3 length: 16 amino acids. CDR3 sequence reads: CASSLTSGNGADTQYF. The CDR3 DNA follows: TGCGCCAGCAGCCTGACTAGCGGAAATGGGGCAGATACGCAGTATTTT.

The V gene is TRBV27, the J gene TRBJ2-1, with 10 positions matching TRBD2. CDR1 is MNHEY, CDR2 SMNVEV, per germline (reference sequence). Trimming took 6 bases from V and 7 from J; bases not matched to a gene: 9. The CDR3 covers 15 residues. CDR3 in DNA: TGTGCCAGCAGCAGCAGCGGGAGGGCCGGTAATGAGCAGTTCTTC. This encodes CASSSSGRAGNEQFF.